This T cell receptor (beta chain) was obtained from a study of OX40 agonist ivuxolimab in advanced cancers. Looking at the study overall: The drug used for patients, ivuxolimab, was an agonistic anti-OX40 (CD134) antibody. Males comprised approximately 84% of the group, whose mean age was roughly 64 years (range 23 to 79). Of the participants, about 40% had some prior anti-PD-1, anti-PD-L1 or anti-CTLA-4 therapy, which was allowed.

Study conclusions and caveats: Compared with CD4+, CD8+ T cells on average had more expanded clones.

Trimming left V 0 bases short and J 2 bases short, with 8 bases between. The CDR3 covers 14 residues. Germline V gives CDR1 MNHEY, CDR2 SMNVEV (reference sequence). Profiled with immunoSEQ multiplex PCR; TCRdb holds only in-frame clones, not every one. The data hold 80,000 to 100,000 clones, with around 94% observed a single time. Turning to this clone: Antigen: not known.

This clonotype was sampled from an adult with an advanced solid tumor such as melanoma, head and neck, liver or kidney cancer. The chain has TRBV27 and TRBJ2-7, with TRBD1 as a possible D gene (6 bases). The specimen was CD4+ or CD8+ T cells sorted from blood, collected in a trial of the OX40 agonist ivuxolimab. The CDR3 nucleotides are TGTGCCAGCAGTTTATCTGGGGACACCTACGAGCAGTACTTC. Translated, it gives CASSLSGDTYEQYF.